The 17 T cell receptor beta chains below were found in one sample sequenced in a study of T-cell reconstitution after alpha-beta-depleted transplantation in children. Preparation of the TCRbeta library involved a method that used unique molecular identifiers. TCRdb used MiXCR to reprocess the PCR reads, holding one entry per CDR3 protein. The sample has approximately 640,000 distinct CDR3 sequences, roughly 15% seen once; the top ten hold about 1.1%. Sequences were derived from PBMCs from the stem cell graft donor, sampled from the stem cell graft. The source of these receptors is a human donor who donated a stem cell graft to a child with acute myeloid leukemia.

The chain employs TRBV5-6 and TRBJ2-5; 10 positions match TRBD2. The V and J ends lost 1 base and 0 bases, in that order; junction bases with no gene match: 6. The CDR3 runs to 17 residues. CDR1 is SGHDT, CDR2 YYEEEE, per germline. The CDR3 loop reads CASSLKKLAGYQETQYF. In nucleotides, the CDR3 is TGTGCCAGCAGCTTGAAAAAACTAGCGGGGTACCAAGAGACCCAGTACTTC.

A few counts support this clonotype. The V gene is TRBV19, the J gene TRBJ1-1; a weak D match, TRBD1 (5 bases). Trimming left V 1 base short and J 1 base short, with 7 bases between. The CDR3 loop spans 14 amino acids. CDR1 LNHDA and CDR2 SQIVND come from the germline V gene (reference sequence). In nucleotides, the CDR3 is TGTGCCAGTAGTATAGGTGGACAGAACACTGAAGCTTTCTTT. Encoded protein: CASSIGGQNTEAFF.

This clonotype was seen repeatedly, ten times or more. This sequence joins TRBV20-1 and TRBJ1-2; D might be TRBD1 (5 bases). V dropped 0 bases and J dropped 10 bases, with 18 bases sitting between them. Germline CDR1 is DFQATT and CDR2 is SNEGSKA (reference sequence). The CDR3 loop spans 14 amino acids. The CDR3, as DNA: TGCAGTGCTAGAGATACTAACGGACATCACCTCTACACCTTC. Residues: CSARDTNGHHLYTF.

The rearrangement links TRBV4-1 to TRBJ1-5, with a tentative D call TRBD1 (6 bases). The CDR3 has 15 amino acids. With 5 bases removed from V and 4 bases from J, the gap between germline ends came to 15 bases. The germline gives CDR1 MGHRA, CDR2 YSYEKL. The DNA of the CDR3 is TGCGCCAGCAGCGAACTAGCAGGGGAAAATCAGCCCCAGCATTTT. Encoded protein: CASSELAGENQPQHF.

The chain uses TRBV7-2 and TRBJ2-5, with 9 bases identical to TRBD2. Germline V CDR1 and CDR2: SGHTA, FQGNSA. The CDR3 has 16 residues. With 5 bases clipped from V and 5 bases from J, the junction kept 12 bases outside the gene matches. The CDR3 region has the DNA TGTGCCAGCAGCCCCCGATGGCGGGGGGGCGGGGAGACCCAGTACTTC. Translating it yields CASSPRWRGGGETQYF.

V and J are TRBV10-3 and TRBJ2-1; D is perhaps TRBD1 or TRBD2 (5 bases each). CDR3 length: 14 residues. CDR1 and CDR2 (germline): ENHRY, SYGVKD. Trimming took off 4 bases at V and 10 bases at J, with 17 bases between the two ends. CDR3 in amino acids: CAISGAGEGAEQFF. DNA for the CDR3: TGTGCCATCAGTGGGGCGGGTGAAGGGGCCGAGCAGTTCTTC.

This clonotype was observed a single time. This chain links TRBV21-1 with TRBJ1-5. TRBV21-1 is a pseudogene segment. The CDR3 runs 15 residues. In DNA, the CDR3 is TGTGCCAGCAGCAAGTGGGAGGGGTCCAATCAGCCCCAGCATTTT. This codes for CASSKWEGSNQPQHF.

The chain carries TRBV7-9 and TRBJ2-1; D remains ambiguous. The CDR3 totals 13 residues. The V and J ends lost 5 bases and 7 bases respectively, with 12 bases between them. Per germline, CDR1 SEHNR and CDR2 FQNEAQ (reference sequence). The CDR3 coding sequence is TGTGCCAGCAGCCTATGGACGCTGAATGAGCAGTTCTTC. Its protein product is CASSLWTLNEQFF.

This chain connects TRBV20-1 to TRBJ2-5; D possibly uses TRBD1 or TRBD2 (5 bases each). Germline CDR1 reads DFQATT; CDR2 reads SNEGSKA (reference sequence). This CDR3 comprises 14 residues. V gave up 0 bases and J gave up 5 bases, with 13 bases separating them. This CDR3 reads CSAREAGREETQYF. CDR3 DNA: TGCAGTGCTAGAGAAGCAGGGAGAGAGGAGACCCAGTACTTC.

This clonotype was counted ten times or more. CDR3 amino acids: CASSLAGDYQPQHF. The CDR3 DNA reads TGTGCCAGCAGCTTAGCGGGTGACTATCAGCCCCAGCATTTT. The chain recombines TRBV11-2 with TRBJ1-5; D gene ambiguous. V was clipped by 1 base and J by 5 bases, with 9 bases between them. CDR1 SGHAT and CDR2 FQNNGV come from the germline V gene. The CDR3 contains 14 residues.

This clonotype was observed at least ten times. The J gene is TRBJ1-5, the V gene TRBV7-2; D might be TRBD1 (5 bases). Germline V gene sequence: CDR1 SGHTA, CDR2 FQGNSA. V was pared by 7 bases and J by 0 bases, with 10 bases between. The CDR3 sequence is 14 residues long. CDR3 region: CASTREYSNQPQHF. In DNA form, the CDR3 reads TGTGCCAGCACCAGGGAATATAGCAATCAGCCCCAGCATTTT.

At least ten counts were recorded for this clonotype. The V call is TRBV20-1, the J call TRBJ2-5; TRBD2 might be the D (6 bases). With 0 bases removed from V and 0 bases from J, the gap between germline ends came to 14 bases. CDR1 and CDR2 (germline): DFQATT, SNEGSKA (reference sequence). The CDR3 extends over 16 amino acids. The DNA for the CDR3 is TGCAGTGCTAGAGATAGCGGTTTACCGTACCAAGAGACCCAGTACTTC. This translates into CSARDSGLPYQETQYF.

The chain is built from TRBV18 and TRBJ1-3; 7 positions match TRBD1. This CDR3 region has 17 residues. Germline assignment: CDR1 KGHSH and CDR2 LQKENI. Trimming removed 7 bases from V and 0 bases from J; junction bases left unmatched: 12. CDR3 loop: CASLLQATGSSGNTIYF. The CDR3 region has the DNA TGTGCCAGCTTACTCCAGGCGACAGGGAGCTCTGGAAACACCATATATTTT.

This clonotype was found many times. This chain links TRBV29-1 with TRBJ1-1; 9 nucleotides agree with TRBD1. Looked up from germline, CDR1 is SQVTM and CDR2 is ANQGSEA. Germline trimming cut 7 bases from V and 5 bases from J; bases unmatched to any gene: 8. This CDR3 is built from 13 residues. The CDR3 DNA reads TGCAGCGCCTACCGGGACAGGGTTACTGAAGCTTTCTTT. It yields the protein CSAYRDRVTEAFF.

The sample holds many counts of this clonotype. The chain has TRBV29-1 and TRBJ2-7; D may be TRBD2 (5 bases). Germline V gene lookup returns CDR1 SQVTM and CDR2 ANQGSEA. The CDR3 consists of 11 residues. V shed 4 bases and J shed 3 bases, with 7 bases lying between them. This chain's CDR3 is CSVGGDYEQYF. CDR3 nucleotide sequence: TGCAGCGTTGGGGGAGACTACGAGCAGTACTTC.

This clonotype was detected only a few times. The gene calls are TRBV20-1 and TRBJ1-5, with D possibly matching TRBD1 (6 bases). V was cut by 8 bases and J by 0 bases, with 14 bases left in between. Germline V gives CDR1 DFQATT, CDR2 SNEGSKA (reference sequence). The CDR3 spans 14 residues. The CDR3 region has the DNA TGCAGTACCCAGAGGGGGTATAGCAATCAGCCCCAGCATTTT. It is translated as CSTQRGYSNQPQHF.

This chain uses TRBV7-2 with TRBJ1-2, with TRBD1 identical over 10 bases. The CDR3 runs to 16 residues. Germline CDR1 reads SGHTA; CDR2 reads FQGNSA. The V segment lost 1 base and the J segment 8 bases; nucleotides outside the gene matches: 10. Written as DNA, the CDR3 is TGTGCCAGCAGCTTAGATCGACAGGGGGCCCAGAGGGGCTACACCTTC. It specifies CASSLDRQGAQRGYTF.